Below, 20 T cell receptor beta chains from the same sample are listed, as sequenced in a study of cytomegalovirus exposure and HLA in healthy donors. The PCR used 60 Vbeta and 13 Jbeta primers. Assay used: immunoSEQ multiplex PCR; TCRdb lists only in-frame clones, some missing. The top ten hold roughly 6.2% of the sample, which has approximately 140,000 clones, 78% seen once. Sequencing was performed on PBMCs. The origin of the receptors is a woman aged 40-49 years in good health and CMV-seropositive.

This clone was observed a handful of times. This chain links TRBV5-5 with TRBJ2-2; perhaps TRBD1 as D (6 bases). Trimming took off 3 bases at V and 4 bases at J, with 13 bases between the two ends. The CDR3 contains 15 residues. Germline V gives CDR1 SGHKS, CDR2 YYEKEE (reference sequence). The CDR3 reads CASSYTGQPTGELFF. The CDR3 DNA follows: TGTGCCAGCAGCTATACAGGGCAACCCACCGGGGAGCTGTTTTTT.

The chain has TRBV5-4 and TRBJ1-1; D uncertain. The CDR3 spans 14 residues. Germline CDR1 and CDR2: SGHNT and YYREEE (reference sequence). V was trimmed by 4 bases and J by 4 bases, leaving 14 bases between them. This CDR3 is CASSPRVPPTEAFF. CDR3 in DNA: TGTGCCAGCAGCCCGAGGGTCCCCCCCACTGAAGCTTTCTTT.

V is TRBV18 and J is TRBJ2-1, with D perhaps matching TRBD2 (5 bases). The V gene's germline CDR1 is KGHSH and CDR2 LQKENI. Trimming took off 4 bases at V and 0 bases at J, with 13 bases between the two ends. This CDR3 is built from 16 residues. The CDR3 protein is CASSQAAASSYNEQFF. Here the CDR3 DNA reads TGTGCCAGCTCACAGGCAGCGGCCTCCTCCTACAATGAGCAGTTCTTC.

The chain is built from TRBV11-3 and TRBJ2-4, with D tentatively TRBD2 (6 bases). V gave up 5 bases and J gave up 1 base, with 15 bases separating them. CDR1 is SGHNT and CDR2 is YENEEA in the germline V gene. The CDR3 is made up of 16 amino acids. The CDR3 loop is CASSTYQGGAKNIQYF. In DNA, the CDR3 is TGTGCCAGCAGCACCTACCAGGGAGGCGCCAAAAACATTCAGTACTTC. The full variable domain, with the rest looked up from reference TRBV11-3 and TRBJ2-4, is EAGVVQSPRYKIIEKKQPVAFWCNPISGHNTLYWYLQNLGQGPELLIRYENEEAVDDSQLPKDRFSAERLKGVDSTLKIQPAELGDSAVYLCASSTYQGGAKNIQYFGAGTRLSVL.

The chain is built from TRBV29-1 and TRBJ1-2; D remains unclear. Germline lookup yields CDR1 SQVTM and CDR2 ANQGSEA. V was trimmed by 6 bases and J by 6 bases, leaving 17 bases between them. The CDR3 is 13 amino acids. CDR3 coding DNA: TGCAGCGTCGCTTGGAGGTTCTCAGATGGCTACACCTTC. It codes for CSVAWRFSDGYTF.

This clone has a single count. The rearrangement links TRBV28 to TRBJ2-7, with 8 bases lining up with TRBD1. The CDR3 is 15 residues long. V dropped 10 bases and J dropped 4; count of bases not matched to a gene: 15. Germline V gene lookup returns CDR1 MDHEN and CDR2 SYDVKM. The CDR3 loop reads CAIGGTGSLRYEQYF. For the CDR3, the DNA is TGTGCCATCGGAGGGACAGGATCCCTGAGATACGAGCAGTACTTC.

Sample share makes this clone medium-sized. V is TRBV2 and J is TRBJ2-7, with 10 bases fitting TRBD1. The CDR3 has 13 amino acids. With V trimmed by 11 bases and J by 4 bases, 8 bases remained unmatched. Looked up from germline, CDR1 is SNHLY and CDR2 is FYNNEI. The CDR3 sequence: CAGKGQGQYEQYF. In DNA form, the CDR3 reads TGTGCCGGAAAGGGACAGGGGCAGTACGAGCAGTACTTC.

This clone was found once. CDR3 sequence (DNA): TGTGCCAGCAGTCCCCGACTAGTGCCGGGGTATTTT. It specifies CASSPRLVPGYF. The chain recombines TRBV28 with TRBJ2-3, with D possibly matching TRBD2 (6 bases). The CDR3 covers 12 residues. Germline V lookup: CDR1 MDHEN, CDR2 SYDVKM. Trimming removed 5 bases from V and 14 bases from J, with 17 bases in between.

The rearrangement uses TRBV5-4 and TRBJ2-7; 8 nucleotides align to TRBD1. The V segment lost 6 bases and the J segment 4 bases; nucleotides outside the gene matches: 9. This CDR3 comprises 14 residues. CDR1 is SGHNT, CDR2 YYREEE, per germline (reference sequence). CDR3 residues: CASTPGQGAYEQYF. Here the CDR3 DNA reads TGTGCCAGCACCCCAGGGCAGGGGGCTTACGAGCAGTACTTC.

CDR3 region: CAISPSGNDNEQFF. CDR3 nucleotide sequence: TGTGCCATCAGTCCTAGCGGGAACGACAATGAGCAGTTCTTC. The rearrangement uses TRBV10-3 and TRBJ2-1; 9 nucleotides match TRBD2. The V and J ends lost 5 bases and 5 bases, in that order; junction bases with no gene match: 4. The CDR3 contains 14 residues. Germline CDR1 ENHRY, CDR2 SYGVKD.

V gene TRBV6-5 combines with J gene TRBJ1-2; 7 positions agree with TRBD1. The V segment lost 5 bases and the J segment 7 bases; nucleotides outside the gene matches: 13. The CDR3 sequence is 15 residues long. Germline CDR1 and CDR2: MNHEY and SVGAGI. This chain's CDR3 is CASSPTGGGAVGYTF. As DNA, the CDR3 is TGTGCCAGCAGTCCCACGGGAGGGGGCGCGGTTGGCTACACCTTC.

The V gene is TRBV14, the J gene TRBJ2-3; D might be TRBD2 (5 bases). The CDR3 runs to 13 residues. With 0 bases removed from V and 8 bases from J, the gap between germline ends came to 9 bases. CDR1 and CDR2 from the germline V gene are SGHDN and FVKESK. CDR3 loop: CASSQDPAATQYF. The DNA of the CDR3 is TGTGCCAGCAGCCAAGACCCAGCGGCTACGCAGTATTTT.

This rearrangement joins TRBV7-8 to TRBJ2-7; 8 bases are a match to TRBD2. The trim removed 1 base at V and 2 bases at J, leaving 7 bases unmatched. The CDR3 runs 16 residues. Germline-derived CDR1 and CDR2 are SGHVS and FQNEAQ. This CDR3 reads CASSLGLAGRAYEQYF. The CDR3 nucleotides read TGTGCCAGCAGCTTAGGCCTAGCGGGCCGAGCCTACGAGCAGTACTTC. Full variable domain (outside the CDR3, taken from reference TRBV7-8 and TRBJ2-7): GAGVSQSPRYKVAKRGQDVALRCDPISGHVSLFWYQQALGQGPEFLTYFQNEAQLDKSGLPSDRFFAERPEGSVSTLKIQRTQQEDSAVYLCASSLGLAGRAYEQYFGPGTRLTVT.

The V and J genes are TRBV19 and TRBJ1-3; D is uncertain. Germline lookup yields CDR1 LNHDA and CDR2 SQIVND (reference sequence). Trimming took 5 bases from V and 0 from J, leaving 5 bases between them. CDR3 length equals 13 residues. The CDR3 coding sequence is TGTGCCAGTAGTGCGAACTCTGGAAACACCATATATTTT. Encoded protein: CASSANSGNTIYF.

The genes are TRBV27 and TRBJ2-3; D may be TRBD2 (7 bases). CDR3 length: 15 residues. Germline-derived CDR1 and CDR2 are MNHEY and SMNVEV (reference sequence). With 4 bases removed from V and 1 base from J, the gap between germline ends came to 12 bases. CDR3 DNA sequence: TGTGCCAGCAGTTGGAGCGGGACACGCACAGATACGCAGTATTTT. As protein: CASSWSGTRTDTQYF.

The J gene is TRBJ2-7, the V gene TRBV11-3, with a weak D call TRBD2 (6 bases). The V gene lost 4 bases and the J gene lost 3 bases, with 13 bases spanning the gap. This CDR3 is 14 amino acids long. In germline, CDR1 is SGHNT, CDR2 YENEEA. CDR3: CASSYSGWDYEQYF. CDR3 in DNA: TGTGCCAGCAGCTATAGCGGTTGGGACTACGAGCAGTACTTC.

The rearrangement uses TRBV9 and TRBJ1-6; possibly TRBD1 for D (6 bases). This CDR3 spans 15 amino acids. Trimming cost V 4 bases and J 5 bases, with 13 bases left between them. The V gene's germline CDR1 is SGDLS and CDR2 YYNGEE. Here the CDR3 reads CASSFSTGDNSPLHF. The CDR3 region has the DNA TGTGCCAGCAGCTTTTCGACAGGAGATAATTCACCCCTCCACTTT. Complete variable domain (other parts from reference TRBV9 and TRBJ1-6): DSGVTQTPKHLITATGQRVTLRCSPRSGDLSVYWYQQSLDQGLQFLIQYYNGEERAKGNILERFSAQQFPDLHSELNLSSLELGDSALYFCASSFSTGDNSPLHFGNGTRLTVT.

The genes are TRBV5-1 and TRBJ2-3; perhaps TRBD1 as D (6 bases). V dropped 4 bases and J dropped 2 bases, with 11 bases sitting between them. The germline V gene has CDR1 SGHRS and CDR2 YFSETQ. The CDR3 is 14 amino acids. The CDR3 is CASSPTGYTDTQYF. CDR3 nucleotide sequence: TGCGCCAGCAGCCCCACAGGGTACACAGATACGCAGTATTTT. Full variable domain (remainder filled in from reference TRBV5-1 and TRBJ2-3): KAGVTQTPRYLIKTRGQQVTLSCSPISGHRSVSWYQQTPGQGLQFLFEYFSETQRNKGNFPGRFSGRQFSNSRSEMNVSTLELGDSALYLCASSPTGYTDTQYFGPGTRLTVL.

The rearrangement joins TRBV15 to TRBJ1-2; D perhaps matches TRBD1 (5 bases). CDR3 length: 14 amino acids. V was cut by 3 bases and J by 4 bases, with 12 bases left in between. CDR1 and CDR2 (germline): LNHNV, YYDKDF (reference sequence). CDR3 bases: TGTGCCACCAGCAGCCCGGACAAGGCCTATGGCTACACCTTC. It codes for CATSSPDKAYGYTF.

This clone was observed a few times. This rearrangement joins TRBV27 to TRBJ2-7; TRBD1 might be the D (5 bases). V dropped 6 bases and J dropped 0 bases, with 6 bases sitting between them. Germline V gene data show CDR1 as MNHEY and CDR2 as SMNVEV (reference sequence). The CDR3 consists of 12 residues. DNA of the CDR3: TGTGCCAGCAGGGACAACTCCTACGAGCAGTACTTC. Its translation: CASRDNSYEQYF.